The clone carrying this TCR beta chain was observed a single time. Its matching antigen is unknown. The sample originates from a study of vaccination effects on CD4 cells after COVID-19. The CDR3 has 14 residues. Germline assignment: CDR1 KGHDR and CDR2 SFDVKD. V dropped 3 bases and J dropped 4; count of bases not matched to a gene: 3. Sequencing was performed with immunoSEQ multiplex PCR; in TCRdb, only in-frame clones are kept and a portion is missing. Of 50,000 or so clones listed, 75% to 85% are singletons. With the ViraFEST assay, the study expanded antigen-specific CD4+ T cells using viral peptide pools, then sequenced them. When nine to ten days of culture had elapsed, CD4+ T cells were isolated. None of these healthy vaccinees had been infected with SARS-CoV-2 before vaccination.

This material consisted of CD4+ T cells from PBMCs cultured with HCoV-OC43 spike peptides, taken before COVID-19 vaccination. Regarding subset: HCoV-OC43 spike overlapping peptide pool stimulation. The sequence was collected from a human donor who received a COVID-19 vaccine. V and J are TRBV24-1 and TRBJ2-5, with TRBD2 identical over 8 bases. The CDR3 nucleotides read TGTGCCACCAGTGATCGGGGGGGACGAGAGACCCAGTACTTC. This sequence encodes CATSDRGGRETQYF.